Listed below are T cell receptor beta chains from one sample, sequenced in a study of T cell responses to AZD1222 COVID-19 vaccine. Data came from immunoSEQ multiplex PCR; TCRdb stores just in-frame clones and leaves some out. The sample shows some 50,000 clones, about 88% of them seen only once. Sequencing was performed on peripheral blood, taken 28 days after the second AZD1222 dose. Receptor source: an adult who received the AZD1222 COVID-19 vaccine. Each CDR3 is given with its conserved first and last residue. Expanded clones get a size class; other rows say once, few or many, or leave the size out.

V gene,CDR3 length,J gene,clone size,CDR3 protein
TRBV19,17,TRBJ1-5,.,CASSIARAEYSNQPQHF
TRBV7-2,18,TRBJ2-5,.,CASRHRGLAGGPGETQYF
TRBV7-9,15,TRBJ2-6,.,CASSISISGANVLTF
TRBV19,15,TRBJ1-5,.,CASSIMGQRNQPQHF
TRBV19,15,TRBJ2-3,.,CASKGVAGGEDTQYF
TRBV11-2,14,TRBJ2-2,once,CASSSPLVSGELFF
TRBV7-9,15,TRBJ1-2,.,CASSKGAGYDYGYTF
TRBV7-2,15,TRBJ2-1,.,CASREAGQAYNEQFF
TRBV6-2/TRBV6-3,12,TRBJ2-5,.,CASSYARETQYF
TRBV25-1,14,TRBJ2-5,.,CASSEWGGTETQYF
TRBV6-9,17,TRBJ1-5,once,CASSLNRDRLSNQPQHF
TRBV7-9,16,TRBJ2-2,.,CASSPSGQGAAGELFF
TRBV10-2,13,TRBJ2-7,once,CASSLDRVYEQYF
TRBV3-1/TRBV3-2,12,TRBJ2-7,.,CASSPAAYEQYF
TRBV6-6,14,TRBJ1-5,.,CASSYSTGNQPQHF
TRBV7-9,15,TRBJ2-5,.,CASSPRAAYQETQYF
TRBV2,12,TRBJ1-2,.,CATRDGSYGYTF
TRBV6-4,15,TRBJ2-7,.,CASSDSTSGGAEQYF
TRBV13,13,TRBJ2-7,.,CASSLGLGYEQYF
TRBV10-3,12,TRBJ2-7,once,CAISESTDEQYF
TRBV15,13,TRBJ1-1,.,CALARGLNTEAFF
TRBV27,13,TRBJ2-7,once,CASSLWGRDEQYF
TRBV27,13,TRBJ1-5,.,CASRMNSNQPQHF
TRBV19,15,TRBJ1-1,.,CASSSGTGPNTEAFF
TRBV5-1,16,TRBJ2-2,.,CASSLASGGVTGELFF
TRBV28,13,TRBJ1-2,.,CASSQTGNYGYTF
TRBV7-8,12,TRBJ1-2,.,CASSLGSGGYTF
TRBV3-1/TRBV3-2,18,TRBJ2-1,once,CASSQDNGWGGIVGEQFF
TRBV5-4,15,TRBJ2-7,.,CASSAVGGDSYEQYF
TRBV24-1,16,TRBJ2-1,.,CATSEYTSGSDNEQFF
TRBV5-4,18,TRBJ2-3,.,CASSLGGLAGASSDTQYF
TRBV5-1,13,TRBJ2-1,few,CASSLGSTGEQFF
TRBV7-2,17,TRBJ1-1,.,CASSASSSRVVNTEAFF
TRBV11-2,14,TRBJ2-7,.,CASSFIGEGGEQYF
TRBV2,16,TRBJ2-3,.,CASSRGLAGLGDTQYF
TRBV28,14,TRBJ2-7,once,CASRVGTGAYEQYF
TRBV6-2/TRBV6-3,16,TRBJ2-4,.,CASSQGRNPAKNIQYF
TRBV7-2,15,TRBJ2-3,.,CASSFRAGGTDTQYF
TRBV6-5,15,TRBJ2-7,.,CASRVESRGAYEQYF
TRBV18,13,TRBJ1-1,.,CASSPRQGFEAFF
TRBV9,15,TRBJ1-4,.,CASSVAAGRNEKLFF
TRBV10-3,13,TRBJ2-1,.,CAISESLRDEQFF
TRBV19,17,TRBJ2-2,.,CASSINALAGNTGELFF
TRBV5-1,14,TRBJ2-7,.,CASSLEGQTYEQYF
TRBV27,14,TRBJ1-1,.,CASLGEGANTEAFF
TRBV2,16,TRBJ1-5,once,CASSPDRARSNQPQHF
TRBV20-1,11,TRBJ2-4,.,CSARLENIQYF
TRBV5-8,14,TRBJ2-7,.,CASRRAGATYEQYF
TRBV28,15,TRBJ2-7,.,CASTTLAGGSHEQYF
TRBV7-6,14,TRBJ1-1,.,CASSLASLGSEAFF
TRBV7-2,15,TRBJ1-3,once,CASSLGRAYGNTIYF
TRBV10-3,16,TRBJ1-1,.,CAISESQGAGNTEAFF
TRBV5-1,16,TRBJ2-7,.,CASSFTSGSSVHEQYF
TRBV6-5,13,TRBJ2-7,.,CASSNRGTYEQYF
TRBV6-4,14,TRBJ1-1,.,CASKIGTGNTEAFF